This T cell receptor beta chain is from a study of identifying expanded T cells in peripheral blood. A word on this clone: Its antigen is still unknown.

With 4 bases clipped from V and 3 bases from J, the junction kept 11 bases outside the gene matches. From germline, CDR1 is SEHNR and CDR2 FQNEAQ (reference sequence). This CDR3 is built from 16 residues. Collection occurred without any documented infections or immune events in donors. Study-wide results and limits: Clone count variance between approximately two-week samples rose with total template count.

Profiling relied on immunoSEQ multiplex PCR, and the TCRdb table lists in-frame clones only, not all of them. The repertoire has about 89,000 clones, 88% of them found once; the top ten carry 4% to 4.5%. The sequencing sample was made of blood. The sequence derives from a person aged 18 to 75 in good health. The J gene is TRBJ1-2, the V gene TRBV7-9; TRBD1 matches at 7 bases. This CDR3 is CASSSTPDRRYYGYTF. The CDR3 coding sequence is TGTGCCAGCAGCTCAACCCCGGACAGGAGGTACTATGGCTACACCTTC. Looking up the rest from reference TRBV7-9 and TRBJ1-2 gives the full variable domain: DTGVSQNPRHKITKRGQNVTFRCDPISEHNRLYWYRQTLGQGPEFLTYFQNEAQLEKSRLLSDRFSAERPKGSFSTLEIQRTEQGDSAMYLCASSSTPDRRYYGYTFGSGTRLTVV.